This TCR beta chain was sequenced for a study of blood T cell repertoires in COVID-19. Enrollees, roughly 18 to 95 years old, lived in around 23 US areas. Which cohort a participant joined came from the clinical history participants gave. The study recruited exposed participants who had met a COVID-19 case within 2 weeks before entry. This clone occurred once. TCRdb's copy holds only in-frame clones and misses some; the assay was immunoSEQ multiplex PCR. The data contain about 150,000 clones, roughly 87% of them singletons. The V gene's germline CDR1 is MNHEY and CDR2 SVGAGI. Trimming at V came to 6 bases and at J to 4 bases, leaving 7 bases not matched to a gene. The length of the CDR3 is 15 residues.

Input material: PBMCs or T cells enriched from blood (not recorded which). The rearrangement links TRBV6-5 to TRBJ2-3; 10 bases align to TRBD2. The TCR originated in a woman between 40 and 55 years old who had been exposed to COVID-19. The CDR3 bases are TGTGCCAGCAGCTCTAGCGGGAGTAGATCAGATACGCAGTATTTT. Amino acids: CASSSSGSRSDTQYF.